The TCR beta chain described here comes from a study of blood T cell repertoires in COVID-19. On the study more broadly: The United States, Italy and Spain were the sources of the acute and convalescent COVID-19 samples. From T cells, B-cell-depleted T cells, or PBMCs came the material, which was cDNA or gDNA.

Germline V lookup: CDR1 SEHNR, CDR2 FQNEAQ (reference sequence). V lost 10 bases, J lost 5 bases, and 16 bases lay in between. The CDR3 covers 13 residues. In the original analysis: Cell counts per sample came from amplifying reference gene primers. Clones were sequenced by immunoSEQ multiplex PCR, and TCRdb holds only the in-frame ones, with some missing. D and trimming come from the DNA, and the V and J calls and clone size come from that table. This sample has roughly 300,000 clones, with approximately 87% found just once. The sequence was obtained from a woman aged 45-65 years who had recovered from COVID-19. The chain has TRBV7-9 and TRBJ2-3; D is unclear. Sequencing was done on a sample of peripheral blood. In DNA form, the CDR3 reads TGTGCCACCCCGCTTATGGCACGAGATACGCAGTATTTT. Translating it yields CATPLMARDTQYF.